This T cell receptor beta chain was found in a study of technical replicates of blood from a few donors. Looked up from germline, CDR1 is KGHSH and CDR2 is LQKENI. The CDR3 is 14 amino acids. Trimming took off 2 bases at V and 4 bases at J, with 11 bases between the two ends. Repertoires were generated with immunoSEQ multiplex PCR, while TCRdb's copy carries only in-frame clones and drops some. Found here are tens of thousands of clones, roughly 90% of them singletons; the top ten hold roughly 4.5%. The genes are TRBV18 and TRBJ1-2; D ambiguous. This TCR was sampled from a human donor in good health. Some clones in this sample may be carry-over from other donors' samples. Sequencing input: PBMCs. CDR3 nucleotides: TGTGCCAGCTCACCAAACATAAGAACCTATGGCTACACCTTC. Translated: CASSPNIRTYGYTF. Based on the CDR3 plus reference TRBV18 and TRBJ1-2, the full variable domain is NAGVMQNPRHLVRRRGQEARLRCSPMKGHSHVYWYRQLPEEGLKFMVYLQKENIIDESGMPKERFSAEFPKEGPSILRIQQVVRGDSAAYFCASSPNIRTYGYTFGSGTRLTVV.